The 21 T cell receptor beta chains below were found in one sample sequenced in a study of blood T cell repertoires in COVID-19. Sequencing was performed with immunoSEQ multiplex PCR; in TCRdb, only in-frame clones are kept and a portion is missing. The table has about 84,000 clones, around 80% seen once. Input material: peripheral blood. Source of these receptors: a man at least 80 years old with active or convalescent COVID-19.

This clone was seen a few times. This chain connects TRBV6-5 to TRBJ2-7, with D possibly matching TRBD2 (6 bases). Germline lookup yields CDR1 MNHEY and CDR2 SVGAGI. Trimming took off 5 bases at V and 4 bases at J, with 15 bases between the two ends. The CDR3 contains 14 residues. DNA for the CDR3: TGTGCCAGCAGTCTAGGCCGGAGGGGTTACGAGCAGTACTTC. Its translation: CASSLGRRGYEQYF.

The rearrangement links TRBV19 to TRBJ1-5; weak D call: TRBD1 (5 bases). The germline V gene has CDR1 LNHDA and CDR2 SQIVND (reference sequence). The CDR3 spans 14 residues. V was cut by 6 bases and J by 3 bases, with 12 bases left in between. The CDR3: CASRLRQPNQPQHF. The CDR3 DNA reads as TGTGCCAGTAGACTCCGACAGCCCAATCAGCCCCAGCATTTT.

The gene calls are TRBV6-2 or TRBV6-3 and TRBJ2-7; D is unresolved. The V and J ends lost 2 bases and 2 bases respectively, with 16 bases between them. The germline V gene encodes CDR1 MNHEY and CDR2 SVGEGT. This CDR3 is 16 amino acids long. The CDR3 loop is CASSYPLVASAYEQYF. As DNA, the CDR3 is TGTGCCAGCAGTTACCCGCTTGTCGCAAGCGCCTACGAGCAGTACTTC.

The chain has TRBV18 and TRBJ2-3; D possibly corresponds to TRBD2 (6 bases). V was pared by 9 bases and J by 2 bases, with 18 bases between. The CDR3 extends over 15 amino acids. Per germline, CDR1 KGHSH and CDR2 LQKENI. The CDR3 nucleotides are TGTGCCAGTAATCCGGGCGGGGAAACCACAGATACGCAGTATTTT. Its protein is CASNPGGETTDTQYF.

This chain links TRBV7-6 with TRBJ2-2; 8 bases are shared with TRBD2. The CDR3 runs to 16 residues. In germline, CDR1 is SGHVS, CDR2 FNYEAQ. The ends lost 0 bases at V and 2 bases at J; junction bases unmatched: 2. CDR3 sequence reads: CASSLARGGNTGELFF. For the CDR3, the DNA is TGTGCCAGCAGCTTAGCTCGGGGGGGAAACACCGGGGAGCTGTTTTTT.

The chain uses TRBV7-8 and TRBJ2-3; perhaps TRBD2 as D (7 bases). CDR3 size: 15 residues. V lost 0 bases, J lost 5 bases, and 12 bases lay in between. CDR1 SGHVS and CDR2 FQNEAQ come from the germline V gene. The CDR3 protein is CASSLAGGTRDTQYF. CDR3 bases: TGTGCCAGCAGCTTAGCGGGAGGGACACGAGATACGCAGTATTTT.

The rearrangement joins TRBV19 to TRBJ1-5, with 8 nucleotides matching TRBD1. V shed 6 bases, J shed 1 base, and the junction held 2 bases outside the gene matches. This CDR3 region has 14 residues. Germline V gives CDR1 LNHDA, CDR2 SQIVND (reference sequence). The CDR3 reads CASRRQGSNQPQHF. In nucleotides, the CDR3 is TGTGCCAGTAGAAGACAGGGGAGCAATCAGCCCCAGCATTTT.

V is TRBV3-1 (or the pseudogene TRBV3-2) and J is TRBJ2-3, with TRBD2 matching over 14 bases. CDR1 is LGHDT and CDR2 is YNNKEL in the germline V gene (reference sequence). CDR3 length equals 16 residues. The ends lost 4 bases at V and 3 bases at J; junction bases unmatched: 3. The CDR3: CASSPRLAGGTDTQYF. In DNA, the CDR3 is TGTGCCAGCAGCCCTCGACTAGCGGGGGGGACAGATACGCAGTATTTT.

The V gene is TRBV27, the J gene TRBJ1-2; 7 bases fit TRBD1. The CDR3 length is 17 residues. V lost 6 bases and J lost 2; bases outside the gene matches: 15. Germline V CDR1 and CDR2: MNHEY, SMNVEV (reference sequence). DNA of the CDR3: TGTGCCAGCAGCCGAATATTGGAGACAGGGCACAACTATGGCTACACCTTC. Residues: CASSRILETGHNYGYTF.

This chain connects TRBV6-5 to TRBJ2-1, with 14 bases matching TRBD2. Per the germline V gene, CDR1 is MNHEY and CDR2 is SVGAGI. J lost 6 bases, V lost 4 bases, and 2 bases had no gene match. The CDR3 totals 15 residues. This chain's CDR3 is CASSLGLAGVNEQFF. The CDR3 nucleotides are TGTGCCAGCAGTTTGGGACTAGCGGGAGTCAATGAGCAGTTCTTC.

The chain joins TRBV7-9 to TRBJ2-1, with TRBD1 as a possible D gene (6 bases). The CDR3 is 16 amino acids. The germline V gene has CDR1 SEHNR and CDR2 FQNEAQ (reference sequence). V lost 2 bases and J 0 bases, leaving 11 bases between the germline ends. CDR3 residues: CASSLMGASSYNEQFF. Here the CDR3 DNA reads TGTGCCAGCAGCTTAATGGGGGCGAGCTCCTACAATGAGCAGTTCTTC.

The genes are TRBV5-1 and TRBJ1-6, with D hard to call. V lost 0 bases and J lost 10, with 8 bases in between. The CDR3 is made up of 13 amino acids. CDR1 is SGHRS and CDR2 is YFSETQ in the germline V gene. The CDR3 region is CASSLESLSPLHF. The DNA of the CDR3 is TGCGCCAGCAGCTTGGAGAGCCTCTCACCCCTCCACTTT.

This clone was found once. The gene calls are TRBV11-3 and TRBJ2-4, with D possibly matching TRBD1 (6 bases). CDR3 length: 14 residues. The germline V gene has CDR1 SGHNT and CDR2 YENEEA. V was trimmed by 4 bases and J by 6 bases, leaving 13 bases between them. CDR3 nucleotides: TGTGCCAGCAGCTCTACCGGGACACCAAACATTCAGTACTTC. Encoded protein: CASSSTGTPNIQYF.

The chain has TRBV14 and TRBJ2-5, with TRBD2 matching 11 bases. This CDR3 is built from 16 residues. Germline values: CDR1 SGHDN, CDR2 FVKESK. V lost 4 bases, J lost 2 bases, and 6 bases stayed unmatched. CDR3 DNA: TGTGCCAGCAGCCCGCGGACTAGCGGGCGACAAGAGACCCAGTACTTC. Amino acids: CASSPRTSGRQETQYF.

The rearrangement uses TRBV2 and TRBJ1-1, with TRBD1 identical over 8 bases. The J segment lost 10 bases and the V segment lost 4 bases, leaving 11 bases of the junction unmatched. This CDR3 spans 14 amino acids. Germline V gene lookup returns CDR1 SNHLY and CDR2 FYNNEI. Here the CDR3 DNA reads TGTGCCAGCAGTGCCGACAGGGGTGTTTTACGAGCTTTCTTT. Translation: CASSADRGVLRAFF. Full variable domain (outside the CDR3, taken from reference TRBV2 and TRBJ1-1): EPEVTQTPSHQVTQMGQEVILRCVPISNHLYFYWYRQILGQKVEFLVSFYNNEISEKSEIFDDQFSVERPDGSNFTLKIRSTKLEDSAMYFCASSADRGVLRAFFGQGTRLTVV.

The chain employs TRBV27 and TRBJ1-3; 7 bases align to TRBD1. CDR1 is MNHEY, CDR2 SMNVEV, per germline (reference sequence). Germline trimming cut 5 bases from V and 2 bases from J; bases unmatched to any gene: 12. The CDR3 sequence is 17 residues long. The CDR3 bases are TGTGCCAGCAGTCCGGACAGGCGAATTTATCCTGGAAACACCATATATTTT. It translates to CASSPDRRIYPGNTIYF.

This clone appeared once. The chain uses TRBV7-7 and TRBJ1-1; D is undetermined. The CDR3 sequence is 13 residues long. V lost 1 base and J 3 bases, leaving 6 bases between the germline ends. CDR1 is SSHAT, CDR2 FNYEAQ, per germline (reference sequence). Here the CDR3 DNA reads TGTGCCAGCAGCTTAGACAGCCACACTGAAGCTTTCTTT. Encoded protein: CASSLDSHTEAFF.

This clone was found once. This rearrangement joins TRBV28 to TRBJ2-3, with D possibly TRBD2 on 5 matching bases. There are 14 residues in the CDR3. Germline V lookup: CDR1 MDHEN, CDR2 SYDVKM. V was clipped by 3 bases and J by 0 bases, with 7 bases between them. CDR3 nucleotide sequence: TGTGCCAGCAGTTTCGGGGAAAGCACAGATACGCAGTATTTT. Translation: CASSFGESTDTQYF.

The chain has TRBV12-3 or TRBV12-4 and TRBJ1-1; no clear D gene. CDR3 length equals 11 residues. V dropped 3 bases and J dropped 7 bases, with 6 bases sitting between them. The CDR3 DNA reads TGTGCCAGCAGTTTCTCAGTTGAAGCTTTCTTT. It encodes CASSFSVEAFF.

The chain links TRBV30 to TRBJ1-3; D may be TRBD1 (5 bases). V lost 5 bases, J lost 7 bases, and 21 bases lay in between. The CDR3 is 15 residues long. CDR1 is GTSNPN, CDR2 SVGIG, per germline (reference sequence). The CDR3 loop is CAWGPPGPTWNTIYF. The CDR3 coding sequence is TGTGCCTGGGGACCTCCAGGGCCTACTTGGAACACCATATATTTT.

The chain has TRBV19 and TRBJ2-1, with D hard to call. CDR1 is LNHDA and CDR2 is SQIVND in the germline V gene (reference sequence). The CDR3 is 14 amino acids. V was shortened by 6 bases and J by 3 bases, with 12 bases between the two germline ends. CDR3 residues: CASRVSSSYNEQFF. CDR3 DNA: TGTGCCAGTAGGGTTAGTAGCAGCTACAATGAGCAGTTCTTC.